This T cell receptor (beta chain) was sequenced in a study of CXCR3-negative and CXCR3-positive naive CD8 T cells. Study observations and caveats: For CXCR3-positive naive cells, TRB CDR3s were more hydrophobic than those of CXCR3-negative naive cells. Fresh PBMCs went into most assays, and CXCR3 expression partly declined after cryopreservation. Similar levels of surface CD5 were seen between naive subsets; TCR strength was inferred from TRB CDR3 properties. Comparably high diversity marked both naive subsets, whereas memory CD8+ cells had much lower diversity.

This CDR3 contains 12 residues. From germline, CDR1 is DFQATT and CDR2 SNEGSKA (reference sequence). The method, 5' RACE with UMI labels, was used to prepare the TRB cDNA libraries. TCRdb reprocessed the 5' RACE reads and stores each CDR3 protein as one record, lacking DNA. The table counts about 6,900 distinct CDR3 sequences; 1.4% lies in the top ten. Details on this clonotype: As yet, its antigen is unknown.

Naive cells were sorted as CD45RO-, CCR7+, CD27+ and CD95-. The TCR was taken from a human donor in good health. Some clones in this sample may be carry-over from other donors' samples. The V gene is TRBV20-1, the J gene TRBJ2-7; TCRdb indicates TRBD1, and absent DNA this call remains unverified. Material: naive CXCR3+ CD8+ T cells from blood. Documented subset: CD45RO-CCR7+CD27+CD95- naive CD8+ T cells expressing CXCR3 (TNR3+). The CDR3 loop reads CSAVGQGYEQYF.